This T cell receptor beta chain was retrieved from a study of Ad26.COV2.S vaccination and SARS-CoV-2 variants. About the study: The donor belonged to the COV1001 Ad26.COV2.S trial arm. Recipients of Ad26.COV2.S got it intramuscularly, once or twice 56 days apart. Points from the study as a whole: Reportedly, after vaccination the spike-specific CD8+ and CD4+ T cell responses displayed substantial breadth.

Germline assignment: CDR1 MDHEN and CDR2 SYDVKM. The CDR3 extends over 15 amino acids. Trimming took 1 base from V and 6 from J, leaving 13 bases between them. As concerns this clone: Its antigen is as yet unknown.

Sequencing used immunoSEQ multiplex PCR; TCRdb keeps in-frame clones, though not all of them. Among some 250,000 clones listed, approximately 87% were seen once. Described treatment: around 19 received Ad26.COV2.S at low or high dose, single or two shots; 5 received placebo; per-sample allocation not given. Day 63 after the first injection of vaccine or placebo was the sampling time. Participants' vaccine, an Ad26 vector, delivered Wuhan-strain SARS-CoV-2 spike. This receptor was taken from a person aged 18-60 years who received the Ad26.COV2.S COVID-19 vaccine or a placebo. The rearrangement links TRBV28 to TRBJ2-1; weak D call: TRBD1 (6 bases). This material consisted of peripheral blood, taken in a trial of Ad26.COV2.S vaccine versus placebo. DNA of the CDR3: TGTGCCAGCAGTTTATTAACTGGACAGCGCAATGAGCAGTTCTTC. Its protein is CASSLLTGQRNEQFF.